A selection of T cell receptor beta chains follows, all from one sample in a study of T-cell memory formation after mild COVID-19. TCRdb called the 5' RACE reads again in MiXCR, with one record for every CDR3 protein. The sample includes hundreds of thousands of distinct CDR3 sequences, 17% of them seen just once. Sequencing was performed on PBMCs or a T cell subset sorted from them (not recorded which). The receptors shown here come from an adult woman who had mild COVID-19 (a few samples of this study predate the infection). Cell type and time point are not known. The CDR3 runs from the conserved cysteine through the conserved F or W. The D gene is left open where the match is weak. Clone sizes are given selectively: once, few, many, or a class where the clone is expanded.

J gene: TRBJ1-2; D gene: NA; V gene: TRBV28; clone size: few; CDR3 protein: CASSSGPYGYTF; CDR3 DNA: TGTGCCAGCAGTTCTGGACCATATGGCTACACCTTC
J gene: TRBJ2-3; D gene: NA; V gene: TRBV4-3; clone size: few; CDR3 protein: CASSPRGSGSTDTQYF; CDR3 DNA: TGCGCCAGCAGCCCCAGGGGTAGCGGCAGCACAGATACGCAGTATTTT
J gene: TRBJ1-3; D gene: NA; V gene: TRBV30; clone size: few; CDR3 protein: CAWSGGQVSGNTIYF; CDR3 DNA: TGTGCCTGGAGCGGCGGCCAGGTCTCTGGAAACACCATATATTTT
J gene: TRBJ1-2; D gene: NA; V gene: TRBV4-3; clone size: NA; CDR3 protein: CASSQDVRPRGVGYTF; CDR3 DNA: TGCGCCAGCAGCCAAGATGTCCGGCCCCGGGGTGTTGGCTACACCTTC
J gene: TRBJ2-1; D gene: NA; V gene: TRBV24-1; clone size: many; CDR3 protein: CATSVKAEQFF; CDR3 DNA: TGTGCCACCAGTGTGAAGGCAGAGCAGTTCTTC
J gene: TRBJ2-2; D gene: NA; V gene: TRBV5-1; clone size: few; CDR3 protein: CASRTYKNTGELFF; CDR3 DNA: TGCGCCAGCAGAACATATAAAAACACCGGGGAGCTGTTTTTT
J gene: TRBJ2-3; D gene: TRBD1; V gene: TRBV7-9; clone size: few; CDR3 protein: CASSLVPGQALIGTDTQYF; CDR3 DNA: TGTGCCAGCAGCTTAGTCCCGGGACAGGCACTGATTGGGACAGATACGCAGTATTTT
J gene: TRBJ1-4; D gene: NA; V gene: TRBV7-9; clone size: NA; CDR3 protein: CASSSNRATYNEKLFF; CDR3 DNA: TGTGCCAGCAGCTCAAACAGGGCTACGTATAATGAAAAACTGTTTTTT
J gene: TRBJ2-6; D gene: NA; V gene: TRBV27; clone size: NA; CDR3 protein: CASSSFGQTSSGANVLTF; CDR3 DNA: TGTGCCAGCAGTTCTTTCGGACAGACCAGCTCTGGGGCCAACGTCCTGACTTTC
J gene: TRBJ2-1; D gene: NA; V gene: TRBV6-2/TRBV6-3; clone size: NA; CDR3 protein: CASSPLERSYNEQFF; CDR3 DNA: TGTGCCAGCAGTCCTCTTGAACGCTCCTACAATGAGCAGTTCTTC
J gene: TRBJ2-3; D gene: NA; V gene: TRBV5-4; clone size: NA; CDR3 protein: CASSYRENLDTQYF; CDR3 DNA: TGTGCCAGCAGCTACCGGGAGAACCTAGATACGCAGTATTTT
J gene: TRBJ2-1; D gene: NA; V gene: TRBV3-1; clone size: NA; CDR3 protein: CASSQDQGSEQFF; CDR3 DNA: TGTGCCAGCAGCCAAGATCAGGGGAGTGAGCAGTTCTTC
J gene: TRBJ2-7; D gene: TRBD1; V gene: TRBV6-6; clone size: few; CDR3 protein: CASSARQGKHSYEQYF; CDR3 DNA: TGTGCCAGCAGTGCCCGACAGGGGAAGCACTCCTACGAGCAGTACTTC
J gene: TRBJ2-2; D gene: NA; V gene: TRBV7-8; clone size: few; CDR3 protein: CASSPASSVPGELFF; CDR3 DNA: TGTGCCAGCAGCCCGGCGTCTAGCGTCCCCGGGGAGCTGTTTTTT
J gene: TRBJ2-2; D gene: TRBD2; V gene: TRBV4-1; clone size: NA; CDR3 protein: CASSLSGGAPAGELFF; CDR3 DNA: TGCGCCAGCAGCCTATCGGGGGGGGCCCCCGCCGGGGAGCTGTTTTTT
J gene: TRBJ2-1; D gene: TRBD1; V gene: TRBV6-1; clone size: few; CDR3 protein: CASSERDRGLKNEQFF; CDR3 DNA: TGTGCCAGCAGTGAACGGGACAGGGGGCTAAAAAATGAGCAGTTCTTC
J gene: TRBJ1-1; D gene: TRBD1; V gene: TRBV12-3/TRBV12-4; clone size: NA; CDR3 protein: CAISPGRGQGITEAFF; CDR3 DNA: TGTGCCATCAGTCCAGGACGCGGACAGGGCATCACTGAAGCTTTCTTT
J gene: TRBJ2-7; D gene: NA; V gene: TRBV3-1; clone size: many; CDR3 protein: CASSQGRSKGGGGFSYEQYF; CDR3 DNA: TGTGCCAGCAGCCAAGGGAGAAGCAAAGGCGGGGGCGGTTTCTCCTACGAGCAGTACTTC
J gene: TRBJ2-3; D gene: TRBD1; V gene: TRBV2; clone size: few; CDR3 protein: CASSADDGTDLDTQYF; CDR3 DNA: TGTGCCAGCAGTGCAGACGACGGGACAGACCTAGATACGCAGTATTTT
J gene: TRBJ1-1; D gene: TRBD1; V gene: TRBV20-1; clone size: few; CDR3 protein: CSARVPPGQGRGGTEAFF; CDR3 DNA: TGCAGTGCTAGAGTTCCACCCGGACAGGGGCGTGGGGGCACTGAAGCTTTCTTT
J gene: TRBJ2-6; D gene: NA; V gene: TRBV2; clone size: NA; CDR3 protein: CASREMLGANVLTF; CDR3 DNA: TGTGCCAGCAGAGAAATGCTTGGGGCCAACGTCCTGACTTTC
J gene: TRBJ2-1; D gene: NA; V gene: TRBV7-3; clone size: few; CDR3 protein: CASSLTASPSYNEQFF; CDR3 DNA: TGTGCCAGCAGCTTAACTGCCAGCCCCTCCTACAATGAGCAGTTCTTC
J gene: TRBJ1-2; D gene: NA; V gene: TRBV12-3/TRBV12-4; clone size: few; CDR3 protein: CASSFQRQNYGYTF; CDR3 DNA: TGTGCCAGCAGTTTTCAGCGACAGAACTATGGCTACACCTTC
J gene: TRBJ2-3; D gene: TRBD2; V gene: TRBV7-3; clone size: few; CDR3 protein: CASSLTSGGLTDTQYF; CDR3 DNA: TGTGCCAGCAGCTTAACTAGCGGGGGTCTCACAGATACGCAGTATTTT
J gene: TRBJ1-5; D gene: TRBD1; V gene: TRBV19; clone size: few; CDR3 protein: CASSARQGASNQPQHF; CDR3 DNA: TGTGCCAGTAGTGCCCGACAGGGGGCAAGCAATCAGCCCCAGCATTTT
J gene: TRBJ1-5; D gene: TRBD1; V gene: TRBV12-3/TRBV12-4; clone size: NA; CDR3 protein: CASSSTGATFNQPQHF; CDR3 DNA: TGTGCCAGCAGTTCTACAGGGGCGACCTTCAATCAGCCCCAGCATTTT
J gene: TRBJ2-1; D gene: TRBD2; V gene: TRBV2; clone size: NA; CDR3 protein: CASARHSTIRTSGNHNEQFF; CDR3 DNA: TGTGCCAGTGCGCGACACTCCACTATAAGGACTAGCGGGAACCACAATGAGCAGTTCTTC
J gene: TRBJ2-3; D gene: TRBD2; V gene: TRBV5-1; clone size: NA; CDR3 protein: CASSLSSGGAPTSTDTQYF; CDR3 DNA: TGCGCCAGCAGCTTGTCTAGCGGGGGTGCCCCTACTAGCACAGATACGCAGTATTTT
J gene: TRBJ1-4; D gene: NA; V gene: TRBV4-1; clone size: few; CDR3 protein: CASSLGTVATNEKLFF; CDR3 DNA: TGCGCCAGCAGCCTGGGGACCGTCGCAACTAATGAAAAACTGTTTTTT
J gene: TRBJ2-2; D gene: TRBD2; V gene: TRBV25-1; clone size: few; CDR3 protein: CASSRLAGVDTGELFF; CDR3 DNA: TGTGCCAGCAGTAGACTAGCGGGAGTTGACACCGGGGAGCTGTTTTTT
J gene: TRBJ2-1; D gene: TRBD2; V gene: TRBV23-1; clone size: few; CDR3 protein: CASSQWFAFCRPDSGEGEQFF; CDR3 DNA: TGCGCCAGCAGTCAATGGTTCGCCTTTTGCCGTCCTGACAGTGGGGAGGGTGAGCAGTTCTTC
J gene: TRBJ2-3; D gene: NA; V gene: TRBV5-6; clone size: few; CDR3 protein: CASSLVPGAGDTQYF; CDR3 DNA: TGTGCCAGCAGCTTGGTGCCGGGGGCTGGAGATACGCAGTATTTT
J gene: TRBJ2-7; D gene: TRBD1; V gene: TRBV5-1; clone size: few; CDR3 protein: CASSLKDRGSSGLHEQYF; CDR3 DNA: TGCGCCAGCAGCTTGAAGGACAGGGGGTCGAGCGGGCTGCACGAGCAGTACTTC